The T cell receptor (beta chain) described here comes from a study of early T cells in non-severe SARS-CoV-2 infection. Study in general: Chains from this unsorted whole-blood bulk RNA could not be paired. Whole-study findings and limits: VDJdb matching skewed toward anti-spike CD8 responses, missing private and CD4 specificities.

Germline CDR1 and CDR2: MDHEN and SYDVKM. The CDR3 has 12 amino acids. The V end was cut by 2 bases, the J end by 3 bases, with 5 bases between. Unique molecular identifiers (one per individual cDNA molecule) were attached. Using its own MiXCR run on the 5' RACE reads, TCRdb lists one record per CDR3 protein. The sample holds 55,000 to 85,000 distinct CDR3 sequences, 8% to 10% seen once. In this sample, this clonotype turned up many times. Its antigen remains unknown. Sequenced here: whole blood, sampled at baseline. The receptor comes from an adult who was a healthcare worker with PCR-confirmed SARS-CoV-2 infection or an uninfected control (not recorded which). This chain connects TRBV28 to TRBJ2-7; no firm D call. CDR3 nucleotides: TGTGCCAGCAGTTTAAGCTACTACGAGCAGTACTTC. This translates into CASSLSYYEQYF.